These 18 T cell receptor beta chains share one sample of origin, sequenced in a study of blood T cell repertoires in COVID-19. The table came from immunoSEQ multiplex PCR; TCRdb's copy has only in-frame clones and leaves some out. The data contain approximately 490,000 clones, 75% to 90% of them singletons. Specimen: PBMCs or T cells enriched from blood (not recorded which). These receptors were collected from a woman aged 55-70 years who had recovered from COVID-19.

This chain joins TRBV5-4 and TRBJ2-3; tentative D call: TRBD2 (6 bases). Trimming cost V 0 bases and J 4 bases, with 12 bases left between them. The CDR3 consists of 15 residues. Germline V gene sequence: CDR1 SGHNT, CDR2 YYREEE (reference sequence). Written as DNA, the CDR3 is TGTGCCAGCAGCTTGGGACTAGAGGGCGCAGATACGCAGTATTTT. Protein: CASSLGLEGADTQYF.

CDR3 residues: CASSFTGTGGEKLFF. The CDR3 coding sequence is TGCGCCAGCAGCTTTACAGGGACAGGGGGTGAAAAACTGTTTTTT. The chain couples TRBV5-1 to TRBJ1-4, with TRBD1 matching over 11 bases. V was clipped by 2 bases and J by 7 bases; unmatched bases: 4. The CDR3 is 15 residues long. Germline lookup yields CDR1 SGHRS and CDR2 YFSETQ.

This clone was detected a few times. The chain couples TRBV4-1 to TRBJ1-4; D gene uncertain. The germline CDR1 and CDR2 sequences are MGHRA and YSYEKL. Trimming cost V 4 bases and J 1 base, with 10 bases left between them. This CDR3 has 15 residues. The DNA for the CDR3 is TGCGCCAGCAGCCCAGGCCACGGAACTAATGAAAAACTGTTTTTT. Protein product: CASSPGHGTNEKLFF.

The genes are TRBV4-1 and TRBJ1-5; D might be TRBD1 (6 bases). CDR1 is MGHRA, CDR2 YSYEKL, per germline. V shed 6 bases and J shed 0 bases, with 18 bases lying between them. The CDR3 totals 17 residues. The CDR3 DNA reads TGCGCCAGCAGTTTGTCCGGGACACCTAATAGCAATCAGCCCCAGCATTTT. Its translation: CASSLSGTPNSNQPQHF.

This clone was observed a single time. The chain carries TRBV2 and TRBJ2-1; 11 nucleotides match TRBD2. The germline V gene has CDR1 SNHLY and CDR2 FYNNEI. This CDR3 comprises 15 residues. Trimming at V came to 7 bases and at J to 7 bases, leaving 9 bases not matched to a gene. Written as DNA, the CDR3 is TGTGCCAGCACTCGGGTAGCGGGGGGGCAGAATGAGCAGTTCTTC. It codes for CASTRVAGGQNEQFF.

The J gene is TRBJ2-7, the V gene TRBV7-8; maybe TRBD2 (5 bases). The CDR3 sequence is 15 residues long. With 5 bases removed from V and 0 bases from J, the gap between germline ends came to 14 bases. Germline V gene data show CDR1 as SGHVS and CDR2 as FQNEAQ. The DNA for the CDR3 is TGTGCCAGCAGCGGACTTGCCGTGAGCTCCTACGAGCAGTACTTC. This codes for CASSGLAVSSYEQYF.

This rearrangement joins TRBV3-1 (or the pseudogene TRBV3-2) to TRBJ1-2, with a weak D call TRBD1 (5 bases). This CDR3 comprises 12 residues. The V end was cut by 3 bases, the J end by 8 bases, with 10 bases between. Germline V lookup: CDR1 LGHDT, CDR2 YNNKEL (reference sequence). The CDR3 DNA reads as TGTGCCAGCAGCCAGGGACTTCTCGGCTACACCTTC. Translating gives CASSQGLLGYTF.

J is TRBJ1-4 and V is TRBV9; D is unclear. Between the trimmed V and J ends, which lost 4 bases and 0 bases, there was a span of 13 bases. CDR1 is SGDLS and CDR2 is YYNGEE in the germline V gene. The CDR3 runs 16 residues. CDR3 sequence: CASSLQVSATNEKLFF. The CDR3 nucleotides read TGTGCCAGCAGCCTCCAGGTGTCCGCAACTAATGAAAAACTGTTTTTT.

The chain recombines TRBV2 with TRBJ2-7, with TRBD1 as a possible D gene (5 bases). V lost 6 bases to trimming and J lost 3 bases, with 12 bases between them. CDR1 is SNHLY and CDR2 is FYNNEI in the germline V gene. This CDR3 comprises 13 residues. CDR3 sequence (DNA): TGTGCCAGCAGAAGGCAGGGCTACTACGAGCAGTACTTC. The encoded protein is CASRRQGYYEQYF.

This clone was seen once. This chain connects TRBV10-3 to TRBJ1-1, with 8 bases fitting TRBD1. The CDR3 runs 15 residues. Germline values: CDR1 ENHRY, CDR2 SYGVKD. The J segment lost 0 bases and the V segment lost 4 bases, leaving 4 bases of the junction unmatched. The CDR3 protein is CAISVQGDMNTEAFF. The CDR3 nucleotides read TGTGCCATCAGTGTACAGGGGGACATGAACACTGAAGCTTTCTTT.

The genes are TRBV7-6 and TRBJ2-1, with D possibly matching TRBD2 (5 bases). CDR1 is SGHVS and CDR2 is FNYEAQ in the germline V gene. The CDR3 consists of 14 residues. Trimming pared 5 bases from V and 5 bases from J, leaving 13 bases between. CDR3 sequence: CASSPIDGDNEQFF. The DNA for the CDR3 is TGTGCCAGCAGCCCAATAGACGGGGACAATGAGCAGTTCTTC.

The CDR3 here is CASSLQTGNTEAFF. In DNA form, the CDR3 reads TGTGCCAGCAGCCTCCAGACAGGAAACACTGAAGCTTTCTTT. V is TRBV7-2 and J is TRBJ1-1; maybe TRBD1 (6 bases). Germline assignment: CDR1 SGHTA and CDR2 FQGNSA. V shed 5 bases and J shed 2 bases, with 12 bases lying between them. The CDR3 spans 14 residues.

In DNA, the CDR3 is TGTGCCAGCAGTGAAGTAAGGACTGGCGCAGATACGCAGTATTTT. Its protein product is CASSEVRTGADTQYF. V and J are TRBV2 and TRBJ2-3; weak D call: TRBD2 (5 bases). V was shortened by 1 base and J by 4 bases, with 12 bases between the two germline ends. Germline lookup yields CDR1 SNHLY and CDR2 FYNNEI. This CDR3 has 15 amino acids.

The chain links TRBV5-1 to TRBJ2-7, with D possibly being TRBD2 (6 bases). In germline, CDR1 is SGHRS, CDR2 YFSETQ. The V gene lost 4 bases and the J gene lost 5 bases, with 13 bases spanning the gap. This CDR3 is 13 amino acids long. For the CDR3, the DNA is TGCGCCAGCAGCATAGATTGGGGGGACGAGCAGTACGTC. Residues: CASSIDWGDEQYV.

V is TRBV11-3 and J is TRBJ2-7; the D is unclear. The CDR3 runs 14 residues. CDR1 and CDR2 (germline): SGHNT, YENEEA. Trimming stripped 5 bases from V and 0 bases from J, with 11 bases between. In nucleotides, the CDR3 is TGTGCCAGCAGCGAGCTCCGGAGCTCCTACGAGCAGTACTTC. Amino acids: CASSELRSSYEQYF.

This clone was observed once. This rearrangement joins TRBV11-2 to TRBJ1-2; D remains unclear. Germline-derived CDR1 and CDR2 are SGHAT and FQNNGV. The length of the CDR3 is 13 residues. The ends were cut back, 1 base at V and 4 bases at J, with 7 bases in the middle. The CDR3: CASSLAQSYGYTF. The CDR3 nucleotides read TGTGCCAGCAGCTTAGCCCAGTCCTATGGCTACACCTTC.

The chain joins TRBV5-4 to TRBJ2-5; TRBD1 aligns across 11 bases. Germline lookup yields CDR1 SGHNT and CDR2 YYREEE (reference sequence). The ends lost 3 bases at V and 2 bases at J; junction bases unmatched: 0. This CDR3 has 14 residues. The CDR3 loop reads CASSWDRGQETQYF. The DNA of the CDR3 is TGTGCCAGCAGCTGGGACAGGGGGCAAGAGACCCAGTACTTC.

The V call is TRBV10-3, the J call TRBJ2-7; D possibly corresponds to TRBD2 (6 bases). CDR1 ENHRY and CDR2 SYGVKD come from the germline V gene. This CDR3 comprises 12 residues. Trimming stripped 10 bases from V and 3 bases from J, with 13 bases between. CDR3 sequence: CATHGGSYEQYF. DNA of the CDR3: TGTGCCACACACGGGGGTAGCTACGAGCAGTACTTC.